There are many counts of the clone carrying this T cell receptor (beta chain). Antigen unknown. Each library that profiled naive CD8 cells came from approximately 20,000 to 1,000,000 sorted cells with 10%, 30% or 50% RNA. The sample comes from a study of molecular identifiers for immune sequencing clone quantification. Findings of the study overall: Jurkat TCR RNA spiked in from one cell could reportedly be detected among approximately 980,000 naive cells.

Previously described methods and listed TCR primers were employed for the bulk TCR libraries. TCRdb re-derived calls from the PCR reads in MiXCR, one entry per CDR3 protein. The sample yields around 480,000 distinct CDR3 sequences, about a fifth seen once. The germline gives CDR1 DFQATT, CDR2 SNEGSKA (reference sequence). Trimming removed 4 bases from V and 3 bases from J; junction bases left unmatched: 5. The CDR3 covers 15 residues. The chain is built from TRBV20-1 and TRBJ2-5; the match to TRBD2 covers 13 bases. The sequencing input was naive CD8+ T cells from blood, with Jurkat cell RNA spiked in. Sample subset: FACS-sorted CD8+CD4-CCR7+CD45RA+ naive T cells. The TCR was taken from a human donor in good health. Some libraries in this study had Jurkat cell RNA spiked in. The CDR3 nucleotides read TGCAGTGCTAATCTCGGGACTAGCGGGGAAGAGACCCAGTACTTC. Translated, it gives CSANLGTSGEETQYF.